This TCR beta chain was documented in a study of cytomegalovirus exposure and HLA in healthy donors. Sequencing was performed with immunoSEQ multiplex PCR; in TCRdb, only in-frame clones are kept and a portion is missing. The sample records more than 75,000 clones, just under 95% being singletons. A remark on this clone: The antigen is unknown.

Regarding the study as a whole: The study labeled 164 TCR beta chains cytomegalovirus-associated.

Germline assignment: CDR1 SGHTA and CDR2 FQGNSA. This CDR3 is built from 15 residues. V lost 5 bases and J lost 6; bases outside the gene matches: 9. The V and J genes are TRBV7-2 and TRBJ1-5; 8 bases agree with TRBD1. The sequence was obtained from a man aged 18 to 29 in good health and CMV-seronegative. The sample was PBMCs. The CDR3 here is CASSRSGGAGQPQHF. The CDR3 DNA follows: TGTGCCAGCAGCCGTTCAGGGGGCGCGGGTCAGCCCCAGCATTTT. The variable domain in full, completed from reference TRBV7-2 and TRBJ1-5, reads GAGVSQSPSNKVTEKGKDVELRCDPISGHTALYWYRQSLGQGLEFLIYFQGNSAPDKSGLPSDRFSAERTGGSVSTLTIQRTQQEDSAVYLCASSRSGGAGQPQHFGDGTRLSIL.